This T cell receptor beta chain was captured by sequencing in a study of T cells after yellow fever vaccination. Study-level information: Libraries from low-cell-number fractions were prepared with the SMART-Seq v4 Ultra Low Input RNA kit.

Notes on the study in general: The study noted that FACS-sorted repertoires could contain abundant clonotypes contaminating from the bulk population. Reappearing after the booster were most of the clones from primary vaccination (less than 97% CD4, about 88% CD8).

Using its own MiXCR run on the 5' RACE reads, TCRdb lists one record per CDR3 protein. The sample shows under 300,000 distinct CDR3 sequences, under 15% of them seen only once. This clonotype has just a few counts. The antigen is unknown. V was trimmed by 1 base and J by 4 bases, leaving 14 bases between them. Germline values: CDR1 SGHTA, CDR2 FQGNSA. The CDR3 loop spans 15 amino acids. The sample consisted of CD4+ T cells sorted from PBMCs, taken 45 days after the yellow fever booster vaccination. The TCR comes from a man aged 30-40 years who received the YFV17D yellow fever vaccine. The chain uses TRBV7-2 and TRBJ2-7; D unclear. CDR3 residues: CASSLERNKRYEQYF. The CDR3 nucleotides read TGTGCCAGCAGCTTAGAACGGAACAAACGGTACGAGCAGTACTTC.